Shown below are 18 T cell receptor beta chains from a single sample sequenced in a study of blood T cell repertoires in COVID-19 (TCRdb year 2020). The method was the immunoSEQ multiplex PCR assay. Drawn from immuneACCESS, this table holds only the in-frame rearrangements with V and J called that TCRdb kept. Clones are partly lost; checked studies trace under half to an unresolved V gene and leave the rest unexplained. The sample includes around 20,000 clones, with 87% observed a single time. Of the sample, about 8.6% is held by the ten largest clones. The sample taken for sequencing was peripheral blood. These receptors came from a human donor in a cohort sampled during active COVID-19. The donor label of this sample is uncertain.

This chain joins TRBV11-2 and TRBJ2-5; D might be TRBD2 (6 bases). CDR1 is SGHAT, CDR2 FQNNGV, per germline. Trimming pared 1 base from V and 2 bases from J, leaving 14 bases between. This CDR3 comprises 16 residues. The CDR3: CASSLGRGPLQETQYF. CDR3 coding DNA: TGTGCCAGCAGCTTAGGGCGGGGCCCGTTACAAGAGACCCAGTACTTC.

The CDR3 DNA is TGTGCCAGTAGCCTCTGGCCCGACAGGGGCCAGCCCCAGCATTTT. Translation gives CASSLWPDRGQPQHF. The V and J genes are TRBV19 and TRBJ1-5; 8 bases fit TRBD1. The CDR3 totals 15 residues. Trimming removed 6 bases from V and 7 bases from J; junction bases left unmatched: 11. Per germline, CDR1 LNHDA and CDR2 SQIVND (reference sequence).

This chain links TRBV6-5 with TRBJ2-7; TRBD2 is a possible D gene (6 bases). CDR1 MNHEY and CDR2 SVGAGI come from the germline V gene. The V and J ends lost 6 bases and 7 bases respectively, with 22 bases between them. CDR3 length: 15 amino acids. The CDR3 reads CASSYSGTSSSEQYF. The CDR3 region has the DNA TGTGCCAGCAGCTATTCCGGGACTTCCTCCTCTGAGCAGTACTTC.

This rearrangement joins TRBV30 to TRBJ1-2; D gene ambiguous. This CDR3 is 12 amino acids long. Germline CDR1 GTSNPN, CDR2 SVGIG (reference sequence). Trimming removed 2 bases from V and 6 bases from J, with 10 bases in between. The CDR3 DNA follows: TGTGCCTGGAGTCCCCGCGTGGATGGCTACACCTTC. Translation: CAWSPRVDGYTF.

The chain couples TRBV10-3 to TRBJ1-5; D uncertain. Trimming stripped 4 bases from V and 3 bases from J, with 10 bases between. The CDR3 sequence is 14 residues long. Germline values: CDR1 ENHRY, CDR2 SYGVKD. The DNA of the CDR3 is TGTGCCATCAGTGGACGGGGATTCAATCAGCCCCAGCATTTT. Translation: CAISGRGFNQPQHF.

The V and J genes are TRBV2 and TRBJ1-5; 7 nucleotides align to TRBD1. Germline CDR1 is SNHLY and CDR2 is FYNNEI. V lost 5 bases to trimming and J lost 7 bases; unmatched junction nucleotides: 8. The CDR3 is 14 amino acids. In DNA form, the CDR3 reads TGTGCCAGCAGTCCGACAGGGACGGGGCAGCCCCAGCATTTT. Encoded protein: CASSPTGTGQPQHF.

The chain uses TRBV25-1 and TRBJ1-4; 8 bases line up with TRBD1. From germline, CDR1 is MGHDK and CDR2 SYGVNS. The ends lost 6 bases at V and 6 bases at J; junction bases unmatched: 9. The CDR3 is made up of 15 amino acids. The DNA for the CDR3 is TGTGCCAGCAGCGAGCCGGGACAGGTTCATGAAAAACTGTTTTTT. Residues: CASSEPGQVHEKLFF.

DNA of the CDR3: TGTGCCAGCAGTTATGGGCCCTCTGGTGGCTACACCTTC. This sequence encodes CASSYGPSGGYTF. The rearrangement joins TRBV6-5 to TRBJ1-2; no definite D call. V shed 3 bases and J shed 7 bases, with 12 bases lying between them. Germline assignment: CDR1 MNHEY and CDR2 SVGAGI. There are 13 residues in the CDR3.

This rearrangement joins TRBV28 to TRBJ1-1; the D gene is possibly TRBD1 (5 bases). The CDR3 length is 15 residues. Germline CDR1 MDHEN, CDR2 SYDVKM. Trimming shortened V by 5 bases and J by 0 bases, and 13 bases separated the two germline ends. CDR3 region: CASSPRTLLNTEAFF. The CDR3 DNA sequence: TGTGCCAGCAGTCCGAGGACATTGCTGAACACTGAAGCTTTCTTT. The full variable domain, with the rest looked up from reference TRBV28 and TRBJ1-1, is DVKVTQSSRYLVKRTGEKVFLECVQDMDHENMFWYRQDPGLGLRLIYFSYDVKMKEKGDIPEGYSVSREKKERFSLILESASTNQTSMYLCASSPRTLLNTEAFFGQGTRLTVV.

V and J are TRBV19 and TRBJ2-2, with 10 positions matching TRBD2. Germline CDR1 and CDR2: LNHDA and SQIVND (reference sequence). Trimming removed 7 bases from V and 4 bases from J; junction bases left unmatched: 3. The CDR3 covers 14 residues. CDR3 in amino acids: CASNQREGTGELFF. The CDR3 DNA is TGTGCCAGTAACCAGCGGGAGGGCACCGGGGAGCTGTTTTTT.

J is TRBJ1-4 and V is TRBV19, with D possibly being TRBD1 (5 bases). Between the trimmed V and J ends, which lost 6 bases and 7 bases, there was a span of 18 bases. Per germline, CDR1 LNHDA and CDR2 SQIVND (reference sequence). This CDR3 comprises 15 residues. The DNA of the CDR3 is TGTGCCAGTAGACTATCGGTAGGGGCGAGTGAAAAACTGTTTTTT. This gives the protein CASRLSVGASEKLFF.

This clone was picked up one time. This chain connects TRBV7-8 to TRBJ2-1; TRBD2 matches 12 bases. Germline V lookup: CDR1 SGHVS, CDR2 FQNEAQ. This CDR3 has 15 amino acids. The V gene end was trimmed by 3 bases and the J gene end by 5 bases; junction bases not matched to a gene: 2. CDR3 bases: TGTGCCAGCAGCTTGGGGACTAGCGGGCACAATGAGCAGTTCTTC. Translation gives CASSLGTSGHNEQFF.

This clone was picked up one time. The rearrangement joins TRBV18 to TRBJ1-1; 10 nucleotides align to TRBD1. The trim removed 4 bases at V and 6 bases at J, leaving 14 bases unmatched. Germline CDR1 is KGHSH and CDR2 is LQKENI. The length of the CDR3 is 17 residues. The CDR3 region is CASSLHATGGASSEAFF. The CDR3 DNA sequence: TGTGCCAGCTCACTCCACGCGACAGGGGGCGCTAGTTCTGAAGCTTTCTTT.

V gene TRBV7-9 combines with J gene TRBJ1-2; D might be TRBD1 (6 bases). This CDR3 has 12 amino acids. Trimming took off 1 base at V and 8 bases at J, with 8 bases between the two ends. The V gene's germline CDR1 is SEHNR and CDR2 FQNEAQ (reference sequence). CDR3 region: CASSLGQGGYTF. The CDR3 region has the DNA TGTGCCAGCAGCTTAGGGCAGGGGGGCTACACCTTC.

The chain combines TRBV6-5 with TRBJ1-1; D not resolved. V dropped 6 bases and J dropped 5 bases, with 13 bases sitting between them. CDR3 length: 13 residues. Germline assignment: CDR1 MNHEY and CDR2 SVGAGI. DNA of the CDR3: TGTGCCAGCAGGACGGGAGGCGGGACTGAAGCTTTCTTT. Encoded protein: CASRTGGGTEAFF.

V is TRBV10-3 and J is TRBJ1-1; 7 bases align to TRBD1. Germline V gene lookup returns CDR1 ENHRY and CDR2 SYGVKD. This CDR3 has 15 amino acids. Unmatched junction bases numbered 6, after V lost 4 bases and J lost 1 base. The CDR3 nucleotides are TGTGCCATCAGTGGGGCGACAGGGTGGAACACTGAAGCTTTCTTT. This sequence encodes CAISGATGWNTEAFF.

J is TRBJ2-7 and V is TRBV5-8, with D possibly being TRBD1 (5 bases). Germline V gene data show CDR1 as SGHTS and CDR2 as YDEGEE. The ends were cut back, 5 bases at V and 3 bases at J, with 12 bases in the middle. The CDR3 is 13 amino acids. CDR3 loop: CASRQTVFYEQYF. Written as DNA, the CDR3 is TGTGCCAGCAGACAGACAGTATTCTACGAGCAGTACTTC.

The chain employs TRBV19 and TRBJ2-5; weak D call: TRBD2 (6 bases). Trimming removed 5 bases at V and 6 bases at J, with 13 bases between. The CDR3 has 13 residues. In germline, CDR1 is LNHDA, CDR2 SQIVND (reference sequence). The CDR3 nucleotides are TGTGCCAGTAGTGCGCTCGGGGGACAGACCCAGTACTTC. Protein product: CASSALGGQTQYF.